Shown below are 29 T cell receptor beta chains from a single sample sequenced in a study of T cell responses to AZD1222 COVID-19 vaccine. Using immunoSEQ multiplex PCR, the repertoire was profiled, and TCRdb retains in-frame clones only, with some absent. The data hold about 140,000 clones, with roughly 91% observed a single time. The sequenced sample was peripheral blood, obtained 28 days after the second AZD1222 dose. The receptors were gathered from an adult who received the AZD1222 COVID-19 vaccine.

The chain is built from TRBV7-2 and TRBJ1-5; D is unclear. V lost 5 bases and J lost 6, with 11 bases in between. CDR1 and CDR2 (germline): SGHTA, FQGNSA. This CDR3 has 13 amino acids. In DNA form, the CDR3 reads TGTGCCAGCAGCGTCCGGAAAGCTCAGCCCCAGCATTTT. Translated, it gives CASSVRKAQPQHF. The full variable domain, its missing parts supplied by reference TRBV7-2 and TRBJ1-5, is GAGVSQSPSNKVTEKGKDVELRCDPISGHTALYWYRQSLGQGLEFLIYFQGNSAPDKSGLPSDRFSAERTGGSVSTLTIQRTQQEDSAVYLCASSVRKAQPQHFGDGTRLSIL.

The rearrangement uses TRBV27 and TRBJ2-6; D could derive from TRBD1 or TRBD2 (5 bases each). This CDR3 has 16 amino acids. V lost 5 bases and J 4 bases, leaving 15 bases between the germline ends. Per the germline V gene, CDR1 is MNHEY and CDR2 is SMNVEV (reference sequence). The CDR3 DNA follows: TGTGCCAGCAGTCCCGGGACGTCCACCGGGGCCAACGTCCTGACTTTC. Its translation: CASSPGTSTGANVLTF.

This sequence joins TRBV30 and TRBJ2-7; 10 bases match TRBD1. J was trimmed by 4 bases and V by 2 bases; bases with no gene match: 8. The CDR3 consists of 15 residues. The V gene's germline CDR1 is GTSNPN and CDR2 SVGIG (reference sequence). CDR3 amino acids: CAWSPGQGIVYEQYF. For the CDR3, the DNA is TGTGCCTGGAGTCCGGGACAGGGGATCGTTTACGAGCAGTACTTC.

The chain joins TRBV5-8 to TRBJ2-3; 13 bases align to TRBD2. With 0 bases clipped from V and 6 bases from J, the junction kept 1 base outside the gene matches. Germline CDR1 is SGHTS and CDR2 is YDEGEE. This CDR3 spans 15 amino acids. CDR3 nucleotide sequence: TGTGCCAGCAGCTTGGGGACTAGCGGGGGTGATACGCAGTATTTT. Amino acids: CASSLGTSGGDTQYF.

This clone was seen just once. The chain carries TRBV2 and TRBJ1-2; TRBD1 matches 11 bases. Losses at the gene ends were 6 bases for V and 5 bases for J; bases not matched to a gene: 5. The CDR3 has 14 residues. Germline CDR1 and CDR2: SNHLY and FYNNEI. Written as DNA, the CDR3 is TGTGCCAGCAGCGGACAGGGGGCAAGATATGGCTACACCTTC. This codes for CASSGQGARYGYTF.

CDR3 sequence (DNA): TGTGCCAGCACTCTCAATCAGGGGCTTCAGCCCCAGCATTTT. Translation: CASTLNQGLQPQHF. The chain uses TRBV5-6 and TRBJ1-5, with a weak D call TRBD1 (6 bases). The CDR3 contains 14 residues. Germline lookup yields CDR1 SGHDT and CDR2 YYEEEE. Between the trimmed V and J ends, which lost 6 bases and 6 bases, there was a span of 16 bases.

V and J are TRBV5-1 and TRBJ1-5, with 8 bases that match TRBD1. V gave up 0 bases and J gave up 2 bases; unmatched junction bases: 4. CDR3 size: 16 residues. Germline-derived CDR1 and CDR2 are SGHRS and YFSETQ. The CDR3 DNA sequence: TGCGCCAGCAGCTTGGCCGAGGGACAGGGCAATCAGCCCCAGCATTTT. Translating it yields CASSLAEGQGNQPQHF.

The chain employs TRBV10-1 and TRBJ1-2, with TRBD1 matching over 8 bases. The CDR3 sequence is 20 residues long. J lost 5 bases, V lost 11 bases, and 31 bases had no gene match. Per germline, CDR1 WNHNN and CDR2 SYGVQD (reference sequence). CDR3 amino acids: CAGPDRATLTGKSAIYGYTF. The CDR3 region has the DNA TGCGCCGGACCGGACAGGGCCACCCTGACAGGGAAATCGGCTATATATGGCTACACCTTC.

The chain carries TRBV19 and TRBJ1-4; D remains ambiguous. Looked up from germline, CDR1 is LNHDA and CDR2 is SQIVND (reference sequence). V dropped 7 bases and J dropped 0 bases, with 9 bases sitting between them. This CDR3 is built from 14 residues. CDR3 residues: CASKEGTTNEKLFF. As DNA, the CDR3 is TGTGCCAGTAAGGAAGGAACAACTAATGAAAAACTGTTTTTT. The full variable domain, its missing parts supplied by reference TRBV19 and TRBJ1-4, is DGGITQSPKYLFRKEGQNVTLSCEQNLNHDAMYWYRQDPGQGLRLIYYSQIVNDFQKGDIAEGYSVSREKKESFPLTVTSAQKNPTAFYLCASKEGTTNEKLFFGSGTQLSVL.

The chain links TRBV4-3 to TRBJ2-2, with D uncertain. Germline V gene sequence: CDR1 LGHNA, CDR2 YSLEER. CDR3 length: 16 amino acids. V was shortened by 0 bases and J by 5 bases, with 13 bases between the two germline ends. In nucleotides, the CDR3 is TGCGCCAGCAGCCAAGAGGGCCCACGCTTGACCGGGGAGCTGTTTTTT. Translating gives CASSQEGPRLTGELFF.

The V and J genes are TRBV19 and TRBJ1-6; tentatively, D is TRBD1 (5 bases). The CDR3 is 15 residues long. The V end lost 6 bases, the J end lost 4 bases, and 13 bases lay between the germline ends. In germline, CDR1 is LNHDA, CDR2 SQIVND (reference sequence). The CDR3: CASSNTGDYNSPLHF. The DNA of the CDR3 is TGTGCCAGTAGCAATACAGGTGATTATAATTCACCCCTCCACTTT.

V usage is TRBV3-1 (or the pseudogene TRBV3-2) and J usage is TRBJ2-5, with 10 positions matching TRBD1. The CDR3 consists of 14 residues. Germline V lookup: CDR1 LGHDT, CDR2 YNNKEL (reference sequence). V lost 4 bases, J lost 5 bases, and 4 bases stayed unmatched. This CDR3 reads CASSPTGGEETQYF. The CDR3, as DNA: TGTGCCAGCAGCCCGACAGGGGGCGAGGAGACCCAGTACTTC.

This clone was recorded only once. The chain is built from TRBV2 and TRBJ2-5, with a tentative D call TRBD1 (5 bases). Germline lookup yields CDR1 SNHLY and CDR2 FYNNEI. The CDR3 has 14 amino acids. Trimming took 7 bases from V and 5 from J, leaving 17 bases between them. The CDR3 DNA reads as TGTGCCAGCACCACTCAGGGTGGGGTCGAGACCCAGTACTTC. Protein sequence: CASTTQGGVETQYF.

The rearrangement uses TRBV7-8 and TRBJ1-1, with D perhaps TRBD1 (5 bases). The CDR3 has 14 residues. With 5 bases removed from V and 1 base from J, the gap between germline ends came to 11 bases. Per the germline V gene, CDR1 is SGHVS and CDR2 is FQNEAQ. CDR3 bases: TGTGCCAGCAGCACCCGGGGGGGGAACACTGAAGCTTTCTTT. Protein product: CASSTRGGNTEAFF.

CDR3 DNA sequence: TGTGCCAGCAGTGCCTTTCGGCAGCCCTACGAGCAGTACTTC. It encodes CASSAFRQPYEQYF. The V and J genes are TRBV2 and TRBJ2-7; unclear D gene. Trimming took off 4 bases at V and 2 bases at J, with 12 bases between the two ends. CDR1 is SNHLY, CDR2 FYNNEI, per germline. The CDR3 contains 14 residues. Based on the CDR3 plus reference TRBV2 and TRBJ2-7, the full variable domain is EPEVTQTPSHQVTQMGQEVILRCVPISNHLYFYWYRQILGQKVEFLVSFYNNEISEKSEIFDDQFSVERPDGSNFTLKIRSTKLEDSAMYFCASSAFRQPYEQYFGPGTRLTVT.

The genes are TRBV7-2 and TRBJ2-1; 10 positions agree with TRBD2. Per germline, CDR1 SGHTA and CDR2 FQGNSA. The CDR3 length is 18 residues. Germline trimming cut 0 bases from V and 4 bases from J; bases unmatched to any gene: 9. This CDR3 reads CASSLAPLTSGKYNEQFF. The CDR3 DNA is TGTGCCAGCAGCTTAGCTCCCCTAACTAGCGGGAAGTACAATGAGCAGTTCTTC. The full variable domain, its missing parts supplied by reference TRBV7-2 and TRBJ2-1, is GAGVSQSPSNKVTEKGKDVELRCDPISGHTALYWYRQSLGQGLEFLIYFQGNSAPDKSGLPSDRFSAERTGGSVSTLTIQRTQQEDSAVYLCASSLAPLTSGKYNEQFFGPGTRLTVL.

The chain uses TRBV3-1 (or the pseudogene TRBV3-2) and TRBJ1-3; the D is unclear. Germline V lookup: CDR1 LGHDT, CDR2 YNNKEL (reference sequence). The V end was cut by 4 bases, the J end by 11 bases, with 12 bases between. CDR3 size: 12 residues. Written as DNA, the CDR3 is TGTGCCAGCAGCCGGTGGGGTCGCGCCATATATTTT. Protein sequence: CASSRWGRAIYF.

The chain links TRBV5-4 to TRBJ2-3; 9 bases agree with TRBD2. Germline V gene data show CDR1 as SGHNT and CDR2 as YYREEE (reference sequence). Trimming took 0 bases from V and 5 from J; bases not matched to a gene: 7. The CDR3 runs to 16 residues. CDR3 sequence (DNA): TGTGCCAGCAGCTTGGTAGTAGCGGGAGTGGGAGATACGCAGTATTTT. Residues: CASSLVVAGVGDTQYF.

The genes are TRBV2 and TRBJ2-3, with 8 bases fitting TRBD1. The CDR3 has 15 residues. V dropped 7 bases and J dropped 0; count of bases not matched to a gene: 6. The germline CDR1 and CDR2 sequences are SNHLY and FYNNEI. In DNA, the CDR3 is TGTGCCAGCACTAGGACAGGGACTAGCACAGATACGCAGTATTTT. Translated: CASTRTGTSTDTQYF.

V usage is TRBV9 and J usage is TRBJ2-2; no clear D gene. V lost 0 bases and J lost 4, with 13 bases in between. Germline V gene sequence: CDR1 SGDLS, CDR2 YYNGEE. The CDR3 runs to 16 residues. Written as DNA, the CDR3 is TGTGCCAGCAGCGTAGAGCTCCTCTGGGGCACCGGGGAGCTGTTTTTT. Translated, it gives CASSVELLWGTGELFF.

The chain is built from TRBV5-1 and TRBJ2-3; D might be TRBD2 (5 bases). Deletions cut 0 bases from V and 0 bases from J, with 11 bases between. The CDR3 consists of 16 residues. Germline V gene lookup returns CDR1 SGHRS and CDR2 YFSETQ. The CDR3 coding sequence is TGCGCCAGCAGCTTGGCCGGAGGCCTAAGCACAGATACGCAGTATTTT. Protein product: CASSLAGGLSTDTQYF.

The V call is TRBV19, the J call TRBJ2-1; TRBD1 matches 7 bases. V gave up 7 bases and J gave up 2 bases; unmatched junction bases: 5. The CDR3 totals 14 residues. Germline CDR1 and CDR2: LNHDA and SQIVND (reference sequence). The CDR3 DNA follows: TGTGCCAGTAACAGGGGCTCTACCTACAATGAGCAGTTCTTC. It is translated as CASNRGSTYNEQFF.

CDR3 sequence (DNA): TGTGCCAGCAGTTCCGTCGATACAGGGGGTTCTATAGCTGGCTACACCTTC. Its translation is CASSSVDTGGSIAGYTF. The J gene is TRBJ1-2, the V gene TRBV28; 8 nucleotides line up with TRBD1. Per the germline V gene, CDR1 is MDHEN and CDR2 is SYDVKM. The junction had 17 bases not matched to a gene; V was cut back by 4 bases and J by 7 bases. CDR3 length: 17 amino acids.

The V gene is TRBV18, the J gene TRBJ1-2; TRBD1 aligns across 7 bases. CDR1 and CDR2 from the germline V gene are KGHSH and LQKENI. The CDR3 runs to 14 residues. The J segment lost 4 bases and the V segment lost 2 bases, leaving 4 bases of the junction unmatched. The CDR3 DNA reads TGTGCCAGCTCACCAGGACAGGATGTCTATGGCTACACCTTC. This codes for CASSPGQDVYGYTF.

The V call is TRBV27, the J call TRBJ1-5; 12 bases line up with TRBD1. V dropped 8 bases and J dropped 4; count of bases not matched to a gene: 3. Germline assignment: CDR1 MNHEY and CDR2 SMNVEV (reference sequence). The CDR3 totals 14 residues. As DNA, the CDR3 is TGTGCCAGCGGGACAGGGGGCCGAAATCAGCCCCAGCATTTT. This encodes CASGTGGRNQPQHF.

J is TRBJ2-6 and V is TRBV7-9, with 9 bases identical to TRBD1. Germline values: CDR1 SEHNR, CDR2 FQNEAQ (reference sequence). The CDR3 loop spans 18 amino acids. Trimming at V came to 2 bases and at J to 2 bases, leaving 7 bases not matched to a gene. CDR3 in amino acids: CASSLPGQGGTGANVLTF. The CDR3, as DNA: TGTGCCAGCAGCTTACCGGGACAGGGTGGTACTGGGGCCAACGTCCTGACTTTC.

The chain links TRBV7-2 to TRBJ2-7, with 10 bases that match TRBD1. The length of the CDR3 is 15 residues. Looked up from germline, CDR1 is SGHTA and CDR2 is FQGNSA. V lost 4 bases, J lost 5 bases, and 8 bases stayed unmatched. CDR3 in DNA: TGTGCCAGCAGCTCTTTCGGGACAGGGGAACACGAGCAGTACTTC. Its translation is CASSSFGTGEHEQYF.

This rearrangement joins TRBV3-1 (or the pseudogene TRBV3-2) to TRBJ1-4; D perhaps matches TRBD1 (5 bases). Trimming removed 4 bases at V and 4 bases at J, with 10 bases between. CDR3 size: 14 residues. CDR1 and CDR2 (germline): LGHDT, YNNKEL (reference sequence). CDR3: CASSLRTSNEKLFF. The CDR3 bases are TGTGCCAGCAGCCTACGGACAAGTAATGAAAAACTGTTTTTT.

This rearrangement joins TRBV3-1 (or the pseudogene TRBV3-2) to TRBJ2-3; tentative D call: TRBD2 (6 bases). This CDR3 is 14 amino acids long. Germline CDR1 LGHDT, CDR2 YNNKEL (reference sequence). Trimming cost V 5 bases and J 5 bases, with 14 bases left between them. CDR3 region: CASSTGTLLDTQYF. The CDR3 DNA is TGTGCCAGCAGCACCGGGACTCTGCTAGATACGCAGTATTTT.